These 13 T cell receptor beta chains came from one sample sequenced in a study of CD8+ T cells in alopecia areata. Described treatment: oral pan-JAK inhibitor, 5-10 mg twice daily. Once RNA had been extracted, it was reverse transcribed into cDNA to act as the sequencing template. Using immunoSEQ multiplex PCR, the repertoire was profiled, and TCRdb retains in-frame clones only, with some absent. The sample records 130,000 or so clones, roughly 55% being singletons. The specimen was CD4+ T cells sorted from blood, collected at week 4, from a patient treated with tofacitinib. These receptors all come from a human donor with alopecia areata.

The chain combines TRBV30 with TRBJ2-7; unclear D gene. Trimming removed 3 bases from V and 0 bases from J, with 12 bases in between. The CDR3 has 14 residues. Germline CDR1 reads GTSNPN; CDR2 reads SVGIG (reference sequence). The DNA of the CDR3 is TGTGCCTGGAGAGGCGCCCTGAGCTCCTACGAGCAGTACTTC. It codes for CAWRGALSSYEQYF.

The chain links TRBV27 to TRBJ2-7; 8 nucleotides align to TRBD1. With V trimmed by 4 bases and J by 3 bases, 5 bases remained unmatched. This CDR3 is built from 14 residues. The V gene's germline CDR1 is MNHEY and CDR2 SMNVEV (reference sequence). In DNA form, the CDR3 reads TGTGCCAGCAGTTCCCCCGGACAGGGCTACGAGCAGTACTTC. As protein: CASSSPGQGYEQYF.

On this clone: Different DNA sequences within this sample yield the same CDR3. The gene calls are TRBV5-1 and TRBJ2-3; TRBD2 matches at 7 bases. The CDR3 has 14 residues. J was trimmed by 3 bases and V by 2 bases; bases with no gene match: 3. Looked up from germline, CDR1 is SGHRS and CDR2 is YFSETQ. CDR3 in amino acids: CASSFEAGTDTQYF. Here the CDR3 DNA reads TGCGCCAGCAGCTTCGAAGCGGGGACAGATACGCAGTATTTT.

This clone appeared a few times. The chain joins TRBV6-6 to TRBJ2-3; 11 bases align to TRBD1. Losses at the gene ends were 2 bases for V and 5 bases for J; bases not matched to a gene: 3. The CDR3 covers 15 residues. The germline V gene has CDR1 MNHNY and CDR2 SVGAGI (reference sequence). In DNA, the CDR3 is TGTGCCAGCAGTTACCGGGACAGGGGGGGAGATACGCAGTATTTT. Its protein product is CASSYRDRGGDTQYF.

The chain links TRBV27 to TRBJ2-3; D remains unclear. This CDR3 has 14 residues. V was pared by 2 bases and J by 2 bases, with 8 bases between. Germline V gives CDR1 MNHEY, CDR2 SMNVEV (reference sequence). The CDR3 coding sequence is TGTGCCAGCAGTTTAAAACCGACCACAGATACGCAGTATTTT. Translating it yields CASSLKPTTDTQYF.

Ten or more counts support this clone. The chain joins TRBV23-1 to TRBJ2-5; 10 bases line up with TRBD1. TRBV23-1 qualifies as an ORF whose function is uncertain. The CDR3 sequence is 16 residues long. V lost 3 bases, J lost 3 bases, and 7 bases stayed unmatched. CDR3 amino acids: CASSHSGQGFKETQYF. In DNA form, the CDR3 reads TGCGCCAGCAGTCACTCGGGACAGGGGTTCAAAGAGACCCAGTACTTC.

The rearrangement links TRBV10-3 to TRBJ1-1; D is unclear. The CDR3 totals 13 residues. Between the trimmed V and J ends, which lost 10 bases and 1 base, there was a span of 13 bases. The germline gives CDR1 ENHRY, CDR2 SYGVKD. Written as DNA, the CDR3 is TGTGCCACCGCCCGGGAGCCGAACACTGAAGCTTTCTTT. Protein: CATAREPNTEAFF.

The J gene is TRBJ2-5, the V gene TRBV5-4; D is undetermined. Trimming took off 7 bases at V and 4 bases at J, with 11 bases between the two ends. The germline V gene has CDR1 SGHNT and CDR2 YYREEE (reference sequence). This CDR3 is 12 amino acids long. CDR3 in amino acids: CASFSQPETQYF. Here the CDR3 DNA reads TGTGCCAGCTTTTCACAGCCAGAGACCCAGTACTTC. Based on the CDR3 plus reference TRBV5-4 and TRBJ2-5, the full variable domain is ETGVTQSPTHLIKTRGQQVTLRCSSQSGHNTVSWYQQALGQGPQFIFQYYREEENGRGNFPPRFSGLQFPNYSSELNVNALELDDSALYLCASFSQPETQYFGPGTRLLVL.

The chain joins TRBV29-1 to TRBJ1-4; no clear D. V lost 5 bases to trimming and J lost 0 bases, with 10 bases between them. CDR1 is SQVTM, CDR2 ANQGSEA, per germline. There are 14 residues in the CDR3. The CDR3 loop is CSVLGLPTNEKLFF. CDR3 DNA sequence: TGCAGCGTTCTTGGGTTACCAACTAATGAAAAACTGTTTTTT.

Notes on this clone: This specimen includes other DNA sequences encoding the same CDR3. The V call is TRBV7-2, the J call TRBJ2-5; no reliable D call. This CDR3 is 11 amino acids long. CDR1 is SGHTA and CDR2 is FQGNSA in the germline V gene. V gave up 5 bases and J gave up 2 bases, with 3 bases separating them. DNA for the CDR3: TGTGCCAGCAGCCCACAAGAGACCCAGTACTTC. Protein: CASSPQETQYF.

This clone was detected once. CDR3 in DNA: TGTGCCAGCAGCGTAGAGGGGTCGGGGCAAGAGACCCAGTACTTC. Its protein product is CASSVEGSGQETQYF. The V and J genes are TRBV9 and TRBJ2-5; D is perhaps TRBD1 or TRBD2 (5 bases each). V gave up 0 bases and J gave up 2 bases, with 11 bases separating them. Germline CDR1 is SGDLS and CDR2 is YYNGEE. The CDR3 is 15 amino acids.

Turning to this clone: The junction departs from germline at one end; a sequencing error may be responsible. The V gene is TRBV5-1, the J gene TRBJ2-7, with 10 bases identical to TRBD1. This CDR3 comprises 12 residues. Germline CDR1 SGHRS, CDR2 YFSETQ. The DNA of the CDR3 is TGCGCCAGCAGTGCGGGACAGGGGAGTAAATTCTTC. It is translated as CASSAGQGSKFF.

The CDR3 DNA reads as TGTGCCTCGGTTAAACAGGGAGTCGGAAACACCATATATTTT. Protein: CASVKQGVGNTIYF. J is TRBJ1-3 and V is TRBV10-3, with a tentative D call TRBD1 (6 bases). The CDR3 is 14 amino acids. Germline loops: CDR1 ENHRY, CDR2 SYGVKD. Trimming removed 11 bases from V and 4 bases from J, with 18 bases in between.